A selection of T cell receptor beta chains follows, all from one sample in a study of T-cell reconstitution after alpha-beta-depleted transplantation in children. In TCRdb, the PCR reads were re-called with MiXCR into one record per CDR3 protein. The repertoire holds almost 500,000 distinct CDR3 sequences, with 9.5% to 15% as singletons. The source material was PBMCs from the stem cell graft donor, sampled from the stem cell graft. The receptors derive from a human donor who donated a stem cell graft to a child with combined immunodeficiency. CDR3s include the opening cysteine and the closing phenylalanine or tryptophan. The order of the fields is V gene, D gene, J gene, clone size, CDR3 DNA, CDR3 protein. A D gene is named only where the DNA matches it firmly. Size is stated for part of the rows, as once, few or many counts, or as a class when the clone is expanded.

>TRBV11-1|TRBD1|TRBJ2-3|few
TGTGCCAGCAGCCCGAGACAGGGGGTCAGCGCAGATACGCAGTATTTT
CASSPRQGVSADTQYF
>TRBV5-1|.|TRBJ1-4|few
TGCGCCAGCAGCCCCTGGGACCCAAATGAAAAACTGTTTTTT
CASSPWDPNEKLFF
>TRBV30|.|TRBJ2-7|few
TGTGCCTGGACGGTAGCGGATACCTCCTACGAGCAGTACTTC
CAWTVADTSYEQYF
>TRBV5-1|TRBD1|TRBJ2-7|.
TGCGCCAGCAGCTTTTCAGGGGGAATCTCCTACGAGCAGTACTTC
CASSFSGGISYEQYF
>TRBV6-5|.|TRBJ1-2|.
TGTGCCAGCAGTTACCGGGGCCATTTAAACTATGGCTACACCTTC
CASSYRGHLNYGYTF
>TRBV3-1|.|TRBJ2-1|.
TGTGCCAGCAGCCAGATCGCCTTTGGGGACTACAATGAGCAGTTCTTC
CASSQIAFGDYNEQFF
>TRBV27|TRBD2|TRBJ2-1|.
TGTGCCAGCAGTTTTTGGGGGGGGGTCTCCTACAATGAGCAGTTCTTC
CASSFWGGVSYNEQFF
>TRBV9|TRBD2|TRBJ2-1|.
TGTGCCAGCAGCGTGCCGGGAGGCGGAAATGAGCAGTTCTTC
CASSVPGGGNEQFF
>TRBV11-2|TRBD2|TRBJ2-3|.
TGTGCCAGCAGCTTAGGTCTAGCGGGAGGGCCTTTAAAAGATACGCAGTATTTT
CASSLGLAGGPLKDTQYF
>TRBV28|TRBD1|TRBJ1-5|few
TGTGCCAGCAGTTTATCGGACAGGGGCTGGAGCAATCAGCCCCAGCATTTT
CASSLSDRGWSNQPQHF
>TRBV19|TRBD1|TRBJ1-1|few
TGTGCCAGTAGGGTCGGACAGGGATACACTGAAGCTTTCTTT
CASRVGQGYTEAFF
>TRBV7-2|TRBD2|TRBJ2-3|.
TGTGCCAGCAGCCCCCGGGTGGGACTAAGCACAGATACGCAGTATTTT
CASSPRVGLSTDTQYF
>TRBV7-6|TRBD2|TRBJ2-3|few
TGTGCCAGCAGCTCCGGGACTAGCAACACGAGAGATACGCAGTATTTT
CASSSGTSNTRDTQYF
>TRBV9|TRBD1|TRBJ2-7|.
TGTGCCAGCAGCGGACGGACAGGGTCTTACGAGCAGTACTTC
CASSGRTGSYEQYF
>TRBV7-8|.|TRBJ1-1|few
TGTGCCAGCACACAGAACACTGAAGCTTTCTTT
CASTQNTEAFF
>TRBV4-1|.|TRBJ2-7|few
TGCGCCAGCAGCCAACAAACAGCTTTCCGCAGGACTTTC
CASSQQTAFRRTF
>TRBV12-3/TRBV12-4|.|TRBJ1-2|.
TGTGCCAGCAGTTTAAATTGGGGATCCTATGGCTACACCTTC
CASSLNWGSYGYTF
>TRBV29-1|TRBD1|TRBJ2-7|few
TGCAGCGGAATGACAGGGGGCGCGGGCGAGCAGTACTTC
CSGMTGGAGEQYF
>TRBV29-1|.|TRBJ2-1|.
TGCAGCGTTTTATACAGAAACTCCTACAATGAGCAGTTCTTC
CSVLYRNSYNEQFF
>TRBV6-2/TRBV6-3|.|TRBJ2-1|.
TGTGCCAGCAGTCAGGGACCGTTAGATTACAATGAGCAGTTCTTC
CASSQGPLDYNEQFF
>TRBV27|TRBD1|TRBJ1-2|few
TGTGCCAGCAGTTCGACAGGGCCTAACTATGGCTACACCTTC
CASSSTGPNYGYTF
>TRBV6-2/TRBV6-3|.|TRBJ1-1|many
TGTGCCAGCAGCCTAGGTATCGGACGGCAGAACACTGAAGCTTTCTTT
CASSLGIGRQNTEAFF